This TCR beta chain was sequenced during a study of blood T cell repertoires in COVID-19. About the research overall: T cells, B-cell-depleted T cells, or PBMCs provided the cDNA or gDNA that served as material.

The CDR3 is made up of 15 amino acids. V shed 4 bases, J shed 7 bases, and the junction held 5 bases outside the gene matches. Germline-derived CDR1 and CDR2 are SGHRS and YFSETQ. Per the authors' pipeline: Scientists estimated how many nucleated cells there were by amplifying reference gene primers. Sequencing was performed with immunoSEQ multiplex PCR; in TCRdb, only in-frame clones are kept and a portion is missing. The V and J calls and the clone size are those of that table, but D and trimming were determined from the DNA. The data contain under 250,000 clones, roughly 80% of them singletons. The specimen was peripheral blood. The chain carries TRBV5-1 and TRBJ2-7; 16 bases are a match to TRBD2. This TCR was sampled from an elderly woman with acute or convalescent COVID-19. CDR3 protein: CASSPGLAGGIEQYF. The DNA for the CDR3 is TGCGCCAGCAGCCCGGGACTAGCGGGGGGGATAGAGCAGTACTTC.